This T cell receptor beta chain originates from a study of early T cells in non-severe SARS-CoV-2 infection. For the study at large: Unsorted whole blood bulk RNA was sequenced, with unpaired chains.

Researchers attached unique molecular identifiers to individual cDNA molecules. MiXCR, run by TCRdb on the 5' RACE reads, gives a single entry per CDR3 protein. The profile covers roughly 62,000 distinct CDR3 sequences, with under 10% appearing a single time and about 3.2% taken by the ten largest. This clonotype showed up many times. The CDR3 extends over 13 amino acids. The V end lost 7 bases, the J end lost 5 bases, and 12 bases lay between the germline ends. Germline V gene lookup returns CDR1 MNHNY and CDR2 SVGAGI (reference sequence). Sequencing was done on a sample of whole blood. The chain links TRBV6-6 to TRBJ2-1, with D perhaps TRBD1 (6 bases). The sequence derives from an adult who was a healthcare worker with PCR-confirmed SARS-CoV-2 infection or an uninfected control (not recorded which). The CDR3 DNA reads as TGTGCCAGCACCGGACAGAATGACAATGAGCAGTTCTTC. As protein: CASTGQNDNEQFF.